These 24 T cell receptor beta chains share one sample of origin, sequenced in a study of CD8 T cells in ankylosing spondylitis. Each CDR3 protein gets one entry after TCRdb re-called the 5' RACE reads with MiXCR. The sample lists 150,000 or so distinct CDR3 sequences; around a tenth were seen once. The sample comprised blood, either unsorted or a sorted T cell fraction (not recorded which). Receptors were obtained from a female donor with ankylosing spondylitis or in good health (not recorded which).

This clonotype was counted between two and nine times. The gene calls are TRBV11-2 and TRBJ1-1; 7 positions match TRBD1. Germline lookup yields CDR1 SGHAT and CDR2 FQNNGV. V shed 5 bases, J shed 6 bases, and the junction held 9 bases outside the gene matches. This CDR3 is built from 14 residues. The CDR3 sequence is CASSPDRWGSEAFF. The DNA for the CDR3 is TGTGCCAGCAGCCCGGACAGGTGGGGCTCTGAAGCTTTCTTT.

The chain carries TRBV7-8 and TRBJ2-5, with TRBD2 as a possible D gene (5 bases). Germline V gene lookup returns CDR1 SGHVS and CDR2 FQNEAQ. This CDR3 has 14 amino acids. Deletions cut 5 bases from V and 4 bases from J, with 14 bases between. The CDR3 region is CASSSTAGGETQYF. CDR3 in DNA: TGTGCCAGCAGCAGTACGGCGGGCGGAGAGACCCAGTACTTC.

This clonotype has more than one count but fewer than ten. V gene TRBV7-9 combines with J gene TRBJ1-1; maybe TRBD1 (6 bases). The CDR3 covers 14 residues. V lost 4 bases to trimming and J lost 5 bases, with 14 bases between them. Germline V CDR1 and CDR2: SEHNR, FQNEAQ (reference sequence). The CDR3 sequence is CASSYSGAYTEAFF. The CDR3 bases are TGTGCCAGCAGCTATTCGGGGGCGTATACTGAAGCTTTCTTT.

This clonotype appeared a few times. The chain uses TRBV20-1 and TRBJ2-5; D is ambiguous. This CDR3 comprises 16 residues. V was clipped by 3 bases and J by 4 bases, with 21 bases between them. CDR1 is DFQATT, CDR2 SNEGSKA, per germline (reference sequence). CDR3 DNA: TGCAGTGCTAGTTCCCCCGGGCGCCCGAGGATAGAGACCCAGTACTTC. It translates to CSASSPGRPRIETQYF.

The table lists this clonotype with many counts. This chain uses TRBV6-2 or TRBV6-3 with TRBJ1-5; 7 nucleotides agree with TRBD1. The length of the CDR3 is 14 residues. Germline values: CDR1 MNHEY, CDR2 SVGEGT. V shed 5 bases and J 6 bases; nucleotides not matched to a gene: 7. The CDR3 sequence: CASSGTASGQPQHF. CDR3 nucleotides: TGTGCCAGCAGTGGGACAGCCTCGGGTCAGCCCCAGCATTTT.

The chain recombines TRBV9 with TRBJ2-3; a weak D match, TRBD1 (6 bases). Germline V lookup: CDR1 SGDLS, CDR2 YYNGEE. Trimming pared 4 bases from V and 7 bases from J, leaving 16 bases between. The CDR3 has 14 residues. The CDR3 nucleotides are TGTGCCAGCAGCCCCCCCCAGGGGAAGTATACGCAGTATTTT. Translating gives CASSPPQGKYTQYF.

CDR3 in DNA: TGTGCCAGCAGTTCACCGGGGATGAACACTGAAGCTTTCTTT. Its protein product is CASSSPGMNTEAFF. V is TRBV27 and J is TRBJ1-1; no clear D. The CDR3 loop spans 14 amino acids. Looked up from germline, CDR1 is MNHEY and CDR2 is SMNVEV (reference sequence). V lost 4 bases, J lost 0 bases, and 9 bases lay in between.

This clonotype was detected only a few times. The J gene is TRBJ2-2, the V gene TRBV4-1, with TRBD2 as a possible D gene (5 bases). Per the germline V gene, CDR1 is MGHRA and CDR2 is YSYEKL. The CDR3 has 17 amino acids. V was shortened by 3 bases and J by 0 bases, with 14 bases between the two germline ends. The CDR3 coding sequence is TGCGCCAGCAGCCACGAAAGGGCCGGGACGAACACCGGGGAGCTGTTTTTT. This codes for CASSHERAGTNTGELFF.

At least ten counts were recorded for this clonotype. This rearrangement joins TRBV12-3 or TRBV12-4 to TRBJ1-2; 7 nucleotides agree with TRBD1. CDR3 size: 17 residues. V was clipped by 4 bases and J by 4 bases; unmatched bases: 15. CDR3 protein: CASSSPDREGFGYGYTF. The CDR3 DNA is TGTGCCAGCAGTTCGCCCGACAGGGAGGGGTTCGGCTATGGCTACACCTTC.

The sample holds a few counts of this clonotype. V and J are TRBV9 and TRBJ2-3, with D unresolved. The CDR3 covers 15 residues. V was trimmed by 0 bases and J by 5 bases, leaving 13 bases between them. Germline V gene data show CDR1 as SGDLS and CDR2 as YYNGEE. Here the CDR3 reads CASSVEGDLIDTQYF. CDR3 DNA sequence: TGTGCCAGCAGCGTAGAGGGTGATCTTATAGATACGCAGTATTTT.

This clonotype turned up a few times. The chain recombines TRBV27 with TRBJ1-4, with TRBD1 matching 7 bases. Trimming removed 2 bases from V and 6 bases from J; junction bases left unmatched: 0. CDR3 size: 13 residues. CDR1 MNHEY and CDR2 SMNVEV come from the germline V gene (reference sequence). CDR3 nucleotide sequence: TGTGCCAGCAGTTTACAGGGGGATGAAAAACTGTTTTTT. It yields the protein CASSLQGDEKLFF.

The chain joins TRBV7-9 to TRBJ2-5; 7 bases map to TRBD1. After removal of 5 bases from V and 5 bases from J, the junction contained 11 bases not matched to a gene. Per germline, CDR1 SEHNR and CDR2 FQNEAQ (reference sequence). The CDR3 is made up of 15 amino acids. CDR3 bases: TGTGCCAGCAGCCCCACCGAGGGGGCTGGTGAGACCCAGTACTTC. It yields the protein CASSPTEGAGETQYF.

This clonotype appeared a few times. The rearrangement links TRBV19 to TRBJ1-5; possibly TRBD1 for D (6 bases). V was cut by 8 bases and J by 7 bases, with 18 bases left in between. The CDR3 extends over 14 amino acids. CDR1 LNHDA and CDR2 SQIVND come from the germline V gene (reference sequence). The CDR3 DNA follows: TGTGCCAGTGGAACAGGGTCCCTGGGGCAGCCCCAGCATTTT. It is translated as CASGTGSLGQPQHF.

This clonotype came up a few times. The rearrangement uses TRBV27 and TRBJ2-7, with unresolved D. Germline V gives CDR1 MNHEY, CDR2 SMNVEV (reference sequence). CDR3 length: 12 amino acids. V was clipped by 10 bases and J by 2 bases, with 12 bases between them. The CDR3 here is CATAGSPYEQYF. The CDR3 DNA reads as TGTGCCACGGCCGGTAGCCCCTACGAGCAGTACTTC.

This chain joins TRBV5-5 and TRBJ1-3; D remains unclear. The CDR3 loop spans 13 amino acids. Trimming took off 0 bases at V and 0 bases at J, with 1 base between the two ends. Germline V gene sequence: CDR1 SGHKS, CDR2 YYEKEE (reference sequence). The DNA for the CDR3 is TGTGCCAGCAGCTTGGTCTCTGGAAACACCATATATTTT. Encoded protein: CASSLVSGNTIYF.

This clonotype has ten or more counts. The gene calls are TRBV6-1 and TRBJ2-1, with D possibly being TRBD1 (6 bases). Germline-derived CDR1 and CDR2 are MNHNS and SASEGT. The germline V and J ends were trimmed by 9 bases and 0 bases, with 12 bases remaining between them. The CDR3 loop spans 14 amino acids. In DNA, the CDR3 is TGTGCCAGTCACAGGGATAGCTCCTACAATGAGCAGTTCTTC. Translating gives CASHRDSSYNEQFF.

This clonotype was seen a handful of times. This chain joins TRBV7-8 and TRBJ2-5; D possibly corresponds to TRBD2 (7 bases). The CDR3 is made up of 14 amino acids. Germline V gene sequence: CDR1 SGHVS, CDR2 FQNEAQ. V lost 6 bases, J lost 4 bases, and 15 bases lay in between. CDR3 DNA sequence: TGTGCCAGCAGGGGGGGGGCTCTACGAGAGACCCAGTACTTC. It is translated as CASRGGALRETQYF.

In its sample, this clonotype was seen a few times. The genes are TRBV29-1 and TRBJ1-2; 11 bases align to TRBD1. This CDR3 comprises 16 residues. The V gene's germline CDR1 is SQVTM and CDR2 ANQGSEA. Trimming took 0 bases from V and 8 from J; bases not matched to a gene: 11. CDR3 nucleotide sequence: TGCAGCGTTGAAGATCCTCGGACAGGGGGCCGGGGAGGCTACACCTTC. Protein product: CSVEDPRTGGRGGYTF.

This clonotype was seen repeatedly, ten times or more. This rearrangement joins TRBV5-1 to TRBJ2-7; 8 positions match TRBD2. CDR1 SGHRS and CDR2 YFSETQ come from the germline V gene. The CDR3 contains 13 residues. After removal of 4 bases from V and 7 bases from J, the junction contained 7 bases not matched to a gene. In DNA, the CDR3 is TGCGCCAGCAGCCCAGGGACTAGAGGTGAGCAGTACTTC. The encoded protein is CASSPGTRGEQYF.

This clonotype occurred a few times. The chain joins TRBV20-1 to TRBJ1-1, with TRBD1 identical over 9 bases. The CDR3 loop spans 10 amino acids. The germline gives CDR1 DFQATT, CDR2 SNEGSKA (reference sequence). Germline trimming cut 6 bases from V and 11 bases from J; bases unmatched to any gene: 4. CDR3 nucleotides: TGCAGTGCGGGACAGGGAGGCGCTTTCTTT. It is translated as CSAGQGGAFF.

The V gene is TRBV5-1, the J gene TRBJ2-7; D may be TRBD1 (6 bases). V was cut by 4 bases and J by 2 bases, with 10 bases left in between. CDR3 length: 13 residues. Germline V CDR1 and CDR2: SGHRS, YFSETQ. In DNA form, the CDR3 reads TGCGCCAGCAGCGCGACAGGTCCCTACGAGCAGTACTTC. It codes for CASSATGPYEQYF.

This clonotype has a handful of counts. The CDR3 reads CATSPGASSYNEQFF. The DNA of the CDR3 is TGTGCCACCAGTCCGGGGGCCAGTTCCTACAATGAGCAGTTCTTC. The chain joins TRBV24-1 to TRBJ2-1; the D call may be TRBD1 or TRBD2 (6 bases each). V lost 6 bases to trimming and J lost 1 base, with 12 bases between them. CDR1 is KGHDR, CDR2 SFDVKD, per germline. CDR3 size: 15 residues.

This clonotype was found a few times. CDR3 sequence: CASSGWDSVYTYTDTQYF. The CDR3 DNA follows: TGTGCCAGCAGCGGATGGGACTCCGTTTATACTTACACAGATACGCAGTATTTT. This chain uses TRBV9 with TRBJ2-3; tentative D call: TRBD2 (6 bases). The CDR3 has 18 amino acids. The germline CDR1 and CDR2 sequences are SGDLS and YYNGEE. The ends were cut back, 3 bases at V and 2 bases at J, with 22 bases in the middle.

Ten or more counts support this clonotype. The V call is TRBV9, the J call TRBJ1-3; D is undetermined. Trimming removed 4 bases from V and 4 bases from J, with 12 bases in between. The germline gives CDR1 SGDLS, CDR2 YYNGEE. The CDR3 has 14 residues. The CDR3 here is CASSFPDGGNTIYF. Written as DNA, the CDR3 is TGTGCCAGCAGCTTCCCGGACGGCGGAAACACCATATATTTT.